This record covers a single T cell receptor (beta chain). Profiled with immunoSEQ multiplex PCR; TCRdb holds only in-frame clones, not every one. The data hold more than 95,000 clones, with 70% to 80% observed a single time. The CDR3 is 14 residues long. Trimming removed 4 bases from V and 0 bases from J, with 9 bases in between. Looked up from germline, CDR1 is KGHSH and CDR2 is LQKENI. The source of the sample is a study of blood T cell repertoires in COVID-19. Looking at the study overall: Collection of acute and convalescent COVID-19 samples took place in the United States, Italy and Spain.

The origin of this receptor is a human donor in a cohort sampled during active COVID-19. The chain joins TRBV18 to TRBJ1-1, with D unresolved. Sequenced sample: peripheral blood. The CDR3 DNA reads as TGTGCCAGCTCACTTCAGAATATGAACACTGAAGCTTTCTTT. This codes for CASSLQNMNTEAFF.